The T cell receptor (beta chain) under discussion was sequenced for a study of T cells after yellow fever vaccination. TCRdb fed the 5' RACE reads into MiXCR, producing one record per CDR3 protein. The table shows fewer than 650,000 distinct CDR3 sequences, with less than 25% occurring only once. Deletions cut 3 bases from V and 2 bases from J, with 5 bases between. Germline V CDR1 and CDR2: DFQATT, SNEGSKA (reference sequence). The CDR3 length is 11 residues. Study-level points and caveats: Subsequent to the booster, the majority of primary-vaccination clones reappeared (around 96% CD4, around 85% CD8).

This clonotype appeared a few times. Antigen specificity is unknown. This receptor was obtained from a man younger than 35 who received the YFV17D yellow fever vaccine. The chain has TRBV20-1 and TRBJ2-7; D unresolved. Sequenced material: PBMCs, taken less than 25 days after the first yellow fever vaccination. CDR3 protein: CSASEAYEQYF. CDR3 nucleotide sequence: TGCAGTGCTAGTGAGGCCTACGAGCAGTACTTC.